The 3 T cell receptor beta chains presented below share a single source sample, sequenced in a study of blood T cell repertoires in COVID-19. Sequencing used immunoSEQ multiplex PCR; TCRdb keeps in-frame clones, though not all of them. The sample includes 450,000 to 500,000 clones, approximately 86% of them seen just once. Sequencing used PBMCs or T cells enriched from blood (not recorded which). The receptors were gathered from a woman aged 18 to 35 who had recovered from COVID-19.

The V call is TRBV19, the J call TRBJ1-5; TRBD1 is a possible D gene (5 bases). The V end lost 5 bases, the J end lost 3 bases, and 14 bases lay between the germline ends. Germline V lookup: CDR1 LNHDA, CDR2 SQIVND (reference sequence). The CDR3 is 15 residues long. This CDR3 is CASSQARVDNQPQHF. CDR3 in DNA: TGTGCCAGTAGTCAGGCCAGGGTCGACAATCAGCCCCAGCATTTT.

The chain is built from TRBV11-2 and TRBJ1-5, with D hard to call. This CDR3 spans 15 amino acids. Germline CDR1 is SGHAT and CDR2 is FQNNGV. The ends were cut back, 4 bases at V and 3 bases at J, with 13 bases in the middle. CDR3 nucleotides: TGTGCCAGCAGCTCAAGTGGAGGGTACAATCAGCCCCAGCATTTT. Amino acids: CASSSSGGYNQPQHF.

Only one count was recorded for this clone. The chain combines TRBV7-8 with TRBJ2-5; 10 bases line up with TRBD2. The germline CDR1 and CDR2 sequences are SGHVS and FQNEAQ. The CDR3 contains 14 residues. V trimming: 7 bases; J trimming: 5 bases; junction bases outside the gene matches: 7. The CDR3 DNA sequence: TGTGCCAGCACCTCGGAGCGGGGGGGCGAGACCCAGTACTTC. Its protein is CASTSERGGETQYF.